One TCR beta chain is described in this entry. The antigen remains undetermined. TCR beta CDR3 sequences were amplified from RNA transcripts. The HTBI primer set was used in a first-round RT-PCR of the TCR CDR3. TCRdb reanalysed the multiplex PCR reads using MiXCR and keeps one entry per CDR3 protein. Of about 720,000 distinct CDR3 sequences in the sample, around 15% were seen once. Among the patients, aged 18 to 65, hyperthyroidism was newly diagnosed and had lasted under 2 months. The entry originates in a study of T cells in Graves' hyperthyroidism and ophthalmopathy. Study-level background: Initial diagnosis, before any treatment, was when peripheral blood was collected.

The study's findings and limits: Stable hyperthyroidism was separated from ophthalmopathy by a model based on 13 V-J features.

The J segment lost 4 bases and the V segment lost 1 base, leaving 9 bases of the junction unmatched. Germline V gene lookup returns CDR1 SEHNR and CDR2 FQNEAQ (reference sequence). The CDR3 spans 17 residues. The rearrangement links TRBV7-9 to TRBJ2-1, with 8 bases identical to TRBD2. Specimen: blood. The receptor's source is a man aged 18 to 30 with Graves' hyperthyroidism. For the CDR3, the DNA is TGTGCCAGCAGCTTAGTTGGTAGCGGGACTAAGTACAATGAGCAGTTCTTC. It encodes CASSLVGSGTKYNEQFF.